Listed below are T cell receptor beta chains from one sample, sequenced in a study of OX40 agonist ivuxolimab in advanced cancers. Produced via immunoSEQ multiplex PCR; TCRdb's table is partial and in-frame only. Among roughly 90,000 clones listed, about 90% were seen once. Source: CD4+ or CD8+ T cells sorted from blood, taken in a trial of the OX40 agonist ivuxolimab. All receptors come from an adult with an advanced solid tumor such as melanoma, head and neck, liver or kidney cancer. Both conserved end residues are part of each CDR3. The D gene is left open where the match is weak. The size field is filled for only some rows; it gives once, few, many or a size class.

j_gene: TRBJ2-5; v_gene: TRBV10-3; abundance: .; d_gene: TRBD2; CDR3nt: TGTGCCATCAGCGAACTAGCGGGAGACTCCCAAGAGACCCAGTACTTC; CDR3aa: CAISELAGDSQETQYF
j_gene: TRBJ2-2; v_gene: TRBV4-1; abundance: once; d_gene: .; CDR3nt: TGCGCCAGCAGCCAAGTCTACGGAAAGGGACGGCCGAACACCGGGGAGCTGTTTTTT; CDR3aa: CASSQVYGKGRPNTGELFF
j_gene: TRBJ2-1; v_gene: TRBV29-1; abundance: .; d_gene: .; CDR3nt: TGCAGCGTCGCTTATACTTGGCCCAACAATGAGCAGTTCTTC; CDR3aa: CSVAYTWPNNEQFF
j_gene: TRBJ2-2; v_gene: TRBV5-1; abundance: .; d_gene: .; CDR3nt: TGCGCCAGCAGCTTGAACCTTGGGGAGCTGTTTTTT; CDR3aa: CASSLNLGELFF
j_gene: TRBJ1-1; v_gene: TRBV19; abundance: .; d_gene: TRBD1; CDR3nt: TGTGCCAGTAGTTCAAGAGGGACAGGGGTGAACACTGAAGCTTTCTTT; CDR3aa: CASSSRGTGVNTEAFF
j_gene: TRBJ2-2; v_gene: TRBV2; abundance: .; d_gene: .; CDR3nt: TGTGCCAGCAGTGGGGTCGAATCGAACACCGGGGAGCTGTTTTTT; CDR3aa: CASSGVESNTGELFF
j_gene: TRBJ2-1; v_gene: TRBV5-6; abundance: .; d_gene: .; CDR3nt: TGTGCCAGCAGCTTGAGTGGCAGGCCCCTACATTACAATGAGCAGTTCTTC; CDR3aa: CASSLSGRPLHYNEQFF
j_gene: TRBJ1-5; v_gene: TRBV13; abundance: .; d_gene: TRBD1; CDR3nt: TGTGCCAGCAGCTCGGGACAGGGGAGCAATCAGCCCCAGCATTTT; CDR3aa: CASSSGQGSNQPQHF
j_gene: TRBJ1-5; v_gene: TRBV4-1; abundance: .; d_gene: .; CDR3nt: TGCGCCAGCAGCCAAGCGCAGGGAGGGCAGCCCCAGCATTTT; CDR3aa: CASSQAQGGQPQHF
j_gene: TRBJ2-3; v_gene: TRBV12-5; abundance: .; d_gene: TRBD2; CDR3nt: TGTGCTAGTGGTCTCGGACTAGCGGTCACAGATACGCAGTATTTT; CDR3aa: CASGLGLAVTDTQYF
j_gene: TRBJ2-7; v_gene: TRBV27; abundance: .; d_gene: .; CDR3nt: TGTGCCAGCAGTTTACGGGCGGTAAGCTCCTACGAGCAGTACTTC; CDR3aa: CASSLRAVSSYEQYF
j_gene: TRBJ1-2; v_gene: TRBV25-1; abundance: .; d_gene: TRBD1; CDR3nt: TGTGCCAGCAGTGGGGGCGGGACAGTCTATGGCTACACCTTC; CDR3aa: CASSGGGTVYGYTF
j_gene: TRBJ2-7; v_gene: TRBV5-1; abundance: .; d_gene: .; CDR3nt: TGCGCCAGCAGCTTGGACTTCCAAACCTACGAGCAGTACTTC; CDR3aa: CASSLDFQTYEQYF
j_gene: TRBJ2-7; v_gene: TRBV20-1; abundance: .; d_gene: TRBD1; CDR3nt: TGCAGTGCTCGGGACAGGGACGAGCAGTACTTC; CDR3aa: CSARDRDEQYF
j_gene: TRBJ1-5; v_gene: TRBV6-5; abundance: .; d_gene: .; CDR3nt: TGTGCCAGCAGTTTGTGGAGCAATCAGCCCCAGCATTTT; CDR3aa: CASSLWSNQPQHF
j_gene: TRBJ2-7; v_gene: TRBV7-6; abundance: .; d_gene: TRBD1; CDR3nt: TGTGCCACAACTACCTTCGGACAGGGGGCGCGAGAGCAGTACTTC; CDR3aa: CATTTFGQGAREQYF
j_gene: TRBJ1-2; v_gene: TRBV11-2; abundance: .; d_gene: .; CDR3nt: TGTGCCAGCAGCTTAGGCATGGGCAACCCGCCAAATGGCTACACCTTC; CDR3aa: CASSLGMGNPPNGYTF
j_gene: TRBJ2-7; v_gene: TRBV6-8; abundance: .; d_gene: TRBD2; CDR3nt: TGTGCCAGCAGCCCCAGGACTAGCGGGAAGGGCAACGAGCAGTACTTC; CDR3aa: CASSPRTSGKGNEQYF
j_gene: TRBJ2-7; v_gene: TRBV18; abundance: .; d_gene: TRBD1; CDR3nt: TGTGCCAGCTCACCATCCCAGGGGGCTGTCTACGAGCAGTACTTC; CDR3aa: CASSPSQGAVYEQYF
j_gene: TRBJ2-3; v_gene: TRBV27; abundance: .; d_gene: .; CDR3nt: TGTGCCAGCAGTTTATCTTGGGAGTGGGTCACAAATACGCAGTATTTT; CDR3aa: CASSLSWEWVTNTQYF
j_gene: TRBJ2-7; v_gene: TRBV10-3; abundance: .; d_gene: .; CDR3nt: TGTGCCATCAGTGAGTCGTTGATAAGGAGCTCCTACGAGCAGTACTTC; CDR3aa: CAISESLIRSSYEQYF
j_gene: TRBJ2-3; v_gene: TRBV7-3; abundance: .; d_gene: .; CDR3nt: TGTGCCAGCAGCTTATTCGGGCAGGGCGGTTACCCGAAGTATTTT; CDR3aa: CASSLFGQGGYPKYF
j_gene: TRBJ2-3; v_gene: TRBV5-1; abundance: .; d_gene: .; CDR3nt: TGCGCCAGCAGCTTAAACTTTCAGGGGCGGGGGAGCACAGATACGCAGTATTTT; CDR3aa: CASSLNFQGRGSTDTQYF